The 9 T cell receptor beta chains below were found in one sample sequenced in a study of response to subunit inactivated influenza vaccine. TCRdb re-called the RT-PCR reads through MiXCR, storing one row per CDR3 protein. In the table there are about 520,000 distinct CDR3 sequences, 25% of which are singletons. Here the sequenced sample was CD4+ T cells sorted from PBMCs, taken more than 4 days after vaccination. The receptors derive from a man between 50 and 59 years old who received an inactivated influenza vaccine.

The V gene is TRBV12-3 or TRBV12-4, the J gene TRBJ2-5; 8 bases match TRBD1. This CDR3 is built from 15 residues. The V and J ends lost 1 base and 2 bases, in that order; junction bases with no gene match: 3. CDR3 loop: CASSLGTGRQETQYF. Written as DNA, the CDR3 is TGTGCCAGCAGTTTAGGGACAGGGAGACAAGAGACCCAGTACTTC.

The chain recombines TRBV7-3 with TRBJ2-3; D possibly corresponds to TRBD2 (6 bases). The CDR3 runs 15 residues. Germline V gives CDR1 SGHTA, CDR2 FQGTGA. V lost 5 bases, J lost 0 bases, and 12 bases lay in between. The CDR3 bases are TGTGCCAGCAGCCCCGACGGGACTAGCACAGATACGCAGTATTTT. Protein sequence: CASSPDGTSTDTQYF.

In its sample, this clonotype was seen a few times. V usage is TRBV7-9 and J usage is TRBJ2-1; D gene uncertain. V was pared by 0 bases and J by 4 bases, with 10 bases between. CDR1 is SEHNR and CDR2 is FQNEAQ in the germline V gene (reference sequence). The CDR3 has 15 amino acids. CDR3 sequence reads: CASSLARLKYNEQFF. The CDR3 DNA reads as TGTGCCAGCAGCTTAGCGCGGCTCAAGTACAATGAGCAGTTCTTC. Full variable domain (outside the CDR3, taken from reference TRBV7-9 and TRBJ2-1): DTGVSQNPRHKITKRGQNVTFRCDPISEHNRLYWYRQTLGQGPEFLTYFQNEAQLEKSRLLSDRFSAERPKGSFSTLEIQRTEQGDSAMYLCASSLARLKYNEQFFGPGTRLTVL.

The gene calls are TRBV20-1 and TRBJ2-1; D gene uncertain. Germline-derived CDR1 and CDR2 are DFQATT and SNEGSKA (reference sequence). This CDR3 has 16 residues. V lost 3 bases and J 8 bases, leaving 23 bases between the germline ends. CDR3 protein: CSASDPLTRLGDEQFF. CDR3 sequence (DNA): TGCAGTGCTAGTGATCCTTTGACTCGTTTGGGCGATGAGCAGTTCTTC.

This clonotype was seen a handful of times. The chain is built from TRBV10-2 and TRBJ2-3; no clear D gene. Germline assignment: CDR1 WSHSY and CDR2 SAAADI. Trimming pared 8 bases from V and 3 bases from J, leaving 6 bases between. The CDR3 has 11 residues. CDR3 in amino acids: CASVQTDTQYF. In DNA form, the CDR3 reads TGCGCCAGCGTTCAGACAGATACGCAGTATTTT.

The CDR3 coding sequence is TGTGCCAGCAGCTACGGATCCACTGGGGGTTCACCCCTCCACTTT. Protein: CASSYGSTGGSPLHF. The chain links TRBV7-2 to TRBJ1-6, with a weak D call TRBD1 (5 bases). CDR3 size: 15 residues. Germline values: CDR1 SGHTA, CDR2 FQGNSA. Trimming pared 4 bases from V and 9 bases from J, leaving 16 bases between.

The chain is built from TRBV4-2 and TRBJ2-1; D remains unclear. CDR3 length: 15 amino acids. V was trimmed by 4 bases and J by 4 bases, leaving 14 bases between them. Looked up from germline, CDR1 is LGHNA and CDR2 is YNFKEQ. Here the CDR3 DNA reads TGTGCCAGCAGCCCCACCATCGATTCTTACAATGAGCAGTTCTTC. Translation gives CASSPTIDSYNEQFF.

This chain connects TRBV29-1 to TRBJ2-7; 7 bases line up with TRBD2. Germline V lookup: CDR1 SQVTM, CDR2 ANQGSEA. This CDR3 has 11 amino acids. V gave up 5 bases and J gave up 6 bases; unmatched junction bases: 4. The CDR3: CSVLREGEQYF. In nucleotides, the CDR3 is TGCAGCGTTTTAAGGGAGGGCGAGCAGTACTTC.

The chain employs TRBV7-3 and TRBJ2-7, with 10 bases matching TRBD1. With V trimmed by 2 bases and J by 5 bases, 0 bases remained unmatched. CDR3 length: 13 amino acids. Germline CDR1 SGHTA, CDR2 FQGTGA. The CDR3 region is CASSLDRGHEQYF. The DNA of the CDR3 is TGTGCCAGCAGCTTAGACAGGGGGCACGAGCAGTACTTC.